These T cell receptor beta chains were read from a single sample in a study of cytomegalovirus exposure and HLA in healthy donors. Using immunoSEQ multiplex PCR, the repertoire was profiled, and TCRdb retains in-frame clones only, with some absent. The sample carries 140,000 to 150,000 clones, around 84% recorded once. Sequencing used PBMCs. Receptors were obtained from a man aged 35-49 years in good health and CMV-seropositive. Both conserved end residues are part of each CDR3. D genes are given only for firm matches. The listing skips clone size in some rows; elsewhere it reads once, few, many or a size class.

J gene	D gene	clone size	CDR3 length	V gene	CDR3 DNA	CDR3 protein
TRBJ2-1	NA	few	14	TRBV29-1	TGCAGCGCCGCTTACGGGAGCGCCGTTGATGAGCAGTTCTTC	CSAAYGSAVDEQFF
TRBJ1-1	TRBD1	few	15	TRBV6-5	TGTGCCAGCAGTTACTGGACAGGGGGGAACACTGAAGCTTTCTTT	CASSYWTGGNTEAFF
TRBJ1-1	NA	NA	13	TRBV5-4	TGTGCCAGCGGCTCGACAGCGAACACTGAAGCTTTCTTT	CASGSTANTEAFF
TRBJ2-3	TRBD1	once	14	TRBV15	TGTGCCACCAGCAGGGACAGGGCGTCGGATACGCAGTATTTT	CATSRDRASDTQYF
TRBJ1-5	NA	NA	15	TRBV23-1	TGCGCCAGCAGTCAAATGGCAGTTCTGAATCAGCCCCAGCATTTT	CASSQMAVLNQPQHF
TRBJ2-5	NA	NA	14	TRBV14	TGTGCCAGCAGCCAAGGGGAGTCCTCGCGGACCCAGTACTTC	CASSQGESSRTQYF
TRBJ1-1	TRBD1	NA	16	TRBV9	TGTGCCAGCAGCCCCCGGCAGGGGGCCTTGAACACTGAAGCTTTCTTT	CASSPRQGALNTEAFF
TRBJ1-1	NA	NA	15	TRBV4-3	TGCGCCAGCAGCCTTACGGCCACAGAGAACACTGAAGCTTTCTTT	CASSLTATENTEAFF
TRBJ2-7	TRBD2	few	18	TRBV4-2	TGTGCCAGCAGCATGGGTGTAGCGGGAGGACCTAAGACATACGAGCAGTACTTC	CASSMGVAGGPKTYEQYF
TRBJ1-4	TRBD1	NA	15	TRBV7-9	TGTTCCAGCAGCTTACGACAGGGTGTAGGCGAAAAACTGTTTTTT	CSSSLRQGVGEKLFF
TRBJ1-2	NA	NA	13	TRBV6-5	TGTGCCAGCAGTTACTCCGGGTTCTATGGCTACACCTTC	CASSYSGFYGYTF
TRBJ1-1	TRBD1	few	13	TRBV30	TGTGCCTGGAGCAGACAGGGGCGGACTGAAGCTTTCTTT	CAWSRQGRTEAFF
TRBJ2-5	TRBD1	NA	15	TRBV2	TGTGCCAGCAGTGCCCCAGGGGGCGCAGATGAGACCCAGTACTTC	CASSAPGGADETQYF
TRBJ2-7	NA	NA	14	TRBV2	TGTGCCAGCATGACCCCCGGGACATCCTACGAGCAGTACTTC	CASMTPGTSYEQYF
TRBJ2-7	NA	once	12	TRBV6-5	TGTGCCAGCAGTTCGACTAGTTTCGAGCAGTACTTC	CASSSTSFEQYF
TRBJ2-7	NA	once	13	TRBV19	TGTGCCAGTAGTATAGCGTTGGCTGGCGAGCAGTACTTC	CASSIALAGEQYF
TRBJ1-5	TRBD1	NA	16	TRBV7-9	TGTGCCAGCAGCCCAACAGGGGGAGGGAGCAATCAGCCCCAGCATTTT	CASSPTGGGSNQPQHF
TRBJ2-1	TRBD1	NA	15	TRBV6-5	TGTGCCAGCAGTTACACCGGGACAGACTACAATGAGCAGTTCTTC	CASSYTGTDYNEQFF
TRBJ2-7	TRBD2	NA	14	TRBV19	TGTGCCAGTAGTCTGACTAGCGGCTCCTACGAGCAGTACTTC	CASSLTSGSYEQYF
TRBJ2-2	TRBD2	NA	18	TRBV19	TGTGCCAGTAGTCCACCGCCAATTTCGACTAGCGGGACTGGGGAGCTGTTTTTT	CASSPPPISTSGTGELFF
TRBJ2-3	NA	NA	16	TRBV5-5	TGTGCCAGCAGCTTGGAGCTCCACAGGGGCACAGATACGCAGTATTTT	CASSLELHRGTDTQYF
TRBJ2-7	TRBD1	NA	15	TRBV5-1	TGCGCCAGCAGCTACTCCGACAGGGAGACCTACGAGCAGTACTTC	CASSYSDRETYEQYF
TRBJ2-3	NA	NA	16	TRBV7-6	TGTGCCAGCAGCCCGAGGGGAGGTGCTCTCAGAGATACGCAGTATTTT	CASSPRGGALRDTQYF
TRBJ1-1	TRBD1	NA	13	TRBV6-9	TGTGCCAGCAAAAGACAGGGGAACACTGAAGCTTTCTTT	CASKRQGNTEAFF
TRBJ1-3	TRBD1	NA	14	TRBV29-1	TGCAGCGTTGAAAGACAGGGGCTGGGAAACACCATATATTTT	CSVERQGLGNTIYF
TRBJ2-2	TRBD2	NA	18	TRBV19	TGTGCCAGTAGTATTCCAGGACTAGCGGGACCAAACACCGGGGAGCTGTTTTTT	CASSIPGLAGPNTGELFF
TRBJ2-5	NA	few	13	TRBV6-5	TGTGCCAGCAGTTACGACAGTCAAGAGACCCAGTACTTC	CASSYDSQETQYF
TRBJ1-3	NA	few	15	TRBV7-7	TGTGCCAGCAGCTTAGGTACAGGCACTGGAAACACCATATATTTT	CASSLGTGTGNTIYF
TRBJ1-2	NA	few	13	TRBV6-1	TGTGCCAGCAGGGAGATCAGCAACTATGGCTACACCTTC	CASREISNYGYTF
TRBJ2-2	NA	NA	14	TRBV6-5	TGTGCCAGCAGCCTCGACAGGAAAACCGGGGAGCTGTTTTTT	CASSLDRKTGELFF
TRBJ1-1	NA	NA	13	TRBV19	TGTGCCAGTAGCCAAAGGGGGATCACTGAAGCTTTCTTT	CASSQRGITEAFF
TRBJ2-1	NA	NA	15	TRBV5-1	TGCGCCAGCAGCTTGGAACTAGATCTCTACAATGAGCAGTTCTTC	CASSLELDLYNEQFF
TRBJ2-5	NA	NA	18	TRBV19	TGTGCCAGTAGCACCGAGATCCCTGGCGCGGCCGATGGGGAGACCCAGTACTTC	CASSTEIPGAADGETQYF
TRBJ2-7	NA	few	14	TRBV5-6	TGTGCCAGCAGCTTGGCTAGGATTGACTACGAGCAGTACTTC	CASSLARIDYEQYF
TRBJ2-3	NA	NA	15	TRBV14	TGTGCCAGCAGTCGCGGGATCCTTGGAGGAGATACGCAGTATTTT	CASSRGILGGDTQYF
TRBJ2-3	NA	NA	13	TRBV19	TGTGCCAGTAGTATGAGAATGGAGGGTACGCAGTATTTT	CASSMRMEGTQYF
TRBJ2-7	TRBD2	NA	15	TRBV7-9	TGTTCCAGCAGCTTAGCTAACCTAGCGGGAGGCGAGCAGTACTTC	CSSSLANLAGGEQYF
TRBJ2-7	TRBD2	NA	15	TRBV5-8	TGTGCCAGCAGGAGGTTCGGGACTAGCCGCTACGAGCAGTACTTC	CASRRFGTSRYEQYF
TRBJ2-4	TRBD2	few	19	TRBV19	TGTGCCAGTAGGAGTATGTTGACTAGCGGGAGGGCCGGCAAAAACATTCAGTACTTC	CASRSMLTSGRAGKNIQYF
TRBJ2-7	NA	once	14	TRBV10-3	TGTGCCATCAGTGGTGGGGGGACCCTCTACGAGCAGTACTTC	CAISGGGTLYEQYF
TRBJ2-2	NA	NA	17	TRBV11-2	TGTGCCAGCAGCTTAGGACTATACAGGGAGAACACCGGGGAGCTGTTTTTT	CASSLGLYRENTGELFF
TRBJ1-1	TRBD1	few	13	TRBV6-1	TGTGCCAGCAGATCGACAGGGGAAACTGAAGCTTTCTTT	CASRSTGETEAFF